This T cell receptor beta chain emerged from a study of a mutant IDH1 vaccine in newly diagnosed glioma (dated by TCRdb to the early 2020s). Some background on the complete study: Patients received eight vaccinations in weeks 1, 3, 5, 7, 11, 15, 19 and 23, corresponding to visits V03 through V10. Vaccination was initiated 4-6 weeks after radiotherapy alone, or concurrently with temozolomide cycles in the chemotherapy-containing groups. The approximately 33 treated patients were roughly 62% male and about 38% female, with a mean age of roughly 42 years. Prior to enrollment, standard therapy consisting of radiotherapy alone, temozolomide alone, or radiochemotherapy with temozolomide had been administered to patients, with the combination being received by most patients. Six visits were used for peripheral blood collection: V03 (baseline), V05, V07, V10, V12 and V13. Longitudinal TCRB deep sequencing was done for fewer than 30 treated patients, wherever samples were available for exploratory analyses.

With respect to this clone: Its antigen target is currently unknown. Per-base qualities were not stored, and no clone one base away is much larger.

Counted from cysteine to phenylalanine, this CDR3 has 17 amino acids. Only the CDR3 DNA is retained, 51 bases long and in frame from the first base. Trimming takes 4 bases off V and 5 bases off J; junction bases not matched to a gene: 12. Taken from the germline V gene, the CDR1 and CDR2 loops are SGDLS and YYNGEE. Study-wide conclusions, independent of this receptor: Changes in the top peripheral T cell clonotypes picked up by TCRB sequencing did not appear to be linked to pseudoprogression. The authors noted that analyses of patient blood samples could not be reproduced because of sample limitations. Immune responses induced by the vaccine were seen in around 94% of patients across multiple MHC alleles. PBMC samples for TCRB deep sequencing were selected based on availability.

The time point tag for this specimen amounts to: week 5, during vaccination. A 20-mer mutant IDH1 peptide at 300 micrograms in Montanide made up each vaccine dose, which was injected subcutaneously together with topical imiquimod. Newly diagnosed WHO grade 3 or 4 IDH1-mutant astrocytomas showing loss of nuclear ATRX were present in the donors. The samples were drawn from NOA16, a multicentre, single-arm, open-label phase I trial in Germany that tested a mutant IDH1 peptide vaccine in humans for the first time. Genomic DNA for TCRB sequencing was isolated from EDTA blood with the DNeasy Blood and Tissue Kit. The library was generated by the immunoSEQ multiplex PCR assay. Rearranged TCR beta chain sequences were amplified using the hsTCRB Kit according to the manufacturer's protocol. Sequencing of TCRB libraries was carried out on an Illumina MiSeq. Processing in the source paper ran as follows. Demultiplexing, trimming and gene mapping were performed with the kit vendor's proprietary platform. Imported from immuneACCESS, the table was reduced by TCRdb to in-frame sequences with V and J called. These copies leave out some clones; in studies compared against another copy, an unresolved V gene accounts for under half, and the cause of the remainder is not known. V and J calls and clone size are those listed in that table; D and trimming were worked out from the DNA. In all, the sample holds 40,000 to 60,000 clones, and approximately 78% of those were seen once. The top ten constitute approximately 1.8% of the sample.

This sample comprised PBMCs, obtained from a glioma patient whose treatment included an IDH1 peptide vaccine. This chain joins TRBV9 to TRBJ2-3, and TRBD1 aligns with 11 junction nucleotides. The clonotype originates from a woman between 40 and 50 years old with glioma. CDR3 loop: CASSPPPGQGVRDTQYF. The sequenced DNA is TGTGCCAGCAGCCCGCCACCGGGACAGGGGGTAAGAGATACGCAGTATTTT.